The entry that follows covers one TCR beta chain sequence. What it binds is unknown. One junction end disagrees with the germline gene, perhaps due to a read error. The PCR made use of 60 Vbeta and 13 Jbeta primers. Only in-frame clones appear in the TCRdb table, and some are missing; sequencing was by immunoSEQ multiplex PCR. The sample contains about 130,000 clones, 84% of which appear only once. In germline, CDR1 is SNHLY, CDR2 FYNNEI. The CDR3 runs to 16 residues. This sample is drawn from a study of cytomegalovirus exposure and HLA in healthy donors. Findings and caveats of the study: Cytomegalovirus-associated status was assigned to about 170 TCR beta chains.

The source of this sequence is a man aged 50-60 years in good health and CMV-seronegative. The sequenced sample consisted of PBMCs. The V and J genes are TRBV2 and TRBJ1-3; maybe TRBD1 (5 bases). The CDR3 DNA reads TGTGCCAGCAGTGAACAGGGACTTTACTCTGAAAACACCATATATTTT. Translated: CASSEQGLYSENTIYF.